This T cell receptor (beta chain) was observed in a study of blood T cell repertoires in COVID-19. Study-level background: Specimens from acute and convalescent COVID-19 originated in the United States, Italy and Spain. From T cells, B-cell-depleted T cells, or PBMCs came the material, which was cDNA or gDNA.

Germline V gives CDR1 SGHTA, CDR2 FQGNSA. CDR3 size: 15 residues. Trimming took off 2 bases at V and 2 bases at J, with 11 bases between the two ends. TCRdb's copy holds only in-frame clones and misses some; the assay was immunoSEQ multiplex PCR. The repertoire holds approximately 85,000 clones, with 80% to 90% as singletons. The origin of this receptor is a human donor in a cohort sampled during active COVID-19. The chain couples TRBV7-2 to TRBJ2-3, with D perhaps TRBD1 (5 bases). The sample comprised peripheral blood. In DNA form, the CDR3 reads TGTGCCAGCAGCTTATTATCCAGGGCCACAGATACGCAGTATTTT. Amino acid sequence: CASSLLSRATDTQYF.